The rows below give T cell receptor beta chains drawn from one sample of a study of blood T cell repertoires in COVID-19. Assay: immunoSEQ multiplex PCR; the TCRdb copy retains only in-frame clones and omits some. The table includes more than 70,000 clones, less than 90% detected once. The specimen was peripheral blood. These receptors were taken from a woman of 80 years or more with acute or convalescent COVID-19. Each CDR3 is given with its conserved first and last residue. The order of the fields is CDR3 DNA, CDR3 protein, D gene, J gene, clone size, V gene. The D gene is left open where the match is weak. The size entry is marked missing in some rows and otherwise reads once, few, many or a size class.

TGTGCCATAGGGGAGGGGCTCTATGGCTACACCTTC	CAIGEGLYGYTF	NA	TRBJ1-2	NA	TRBV12-5
TGTGCCACCAGTGCCCCGGGACAGGGGAACATTCAGTACTTT	CATSAPGQGNIQYF	TRBD1	TRBJ2-4	NA	TRBV24-1
TGTGCCAGCTCACCAGGGACAGGGAGTAAAAAGACTGAAGCTTTCTTT	CASSPGTGSKKTEAFF	TRBD1	TRBJ1-1	NA	TRBV18
TGCGCCAGCAGCTCCGCGCGGGGGGGCCGGGACAATGAGCAGTTCTTC	CASSSARGGRDNEQFF	TRBD2	TRBJ2-1	NA	TRBV5-1
TGTGCCAGTACGGGCGGGGAGCTCACAGATACGCAGTATTTT	CASTGGELTDTQYF	NA	TRBJ2-3	NA	TRBV19
TGTGCCAGTAGTCGCCGGGGAGGGGGAGATCAGCCCCAGCATTTT	CASSRRGGGDQPQHF	NA	TRBJ1-5	few	TRBV19
TGTGCCAGCAGTTTAAGGAAAACAGGAACCCCGAGCTCCTACAATGAGCAGTTCTTC	CASSLRKTGTPSSYNEQFF	NA	TRBJ2-1	NA	TRBV27
TGTGCCAGCAGTCTCCCTAGTCCAAGCACAGATACGCAGTATTTT	CASSLPSPSTDTQYF	NA	TRBJ2-3	NA	TRBV2
TGTGCCACCAAAGGGGCAGGGGGAAACTATGGCTACACCTTC	CATKGAGGNYGYTF	TRBD1	TRBJ1-2	NA	TRBV6-5
TGTGCCAGCACCGCGAGGGTAGCGGGGGGGGTACCCTACGAGCAGTACTTC	CASTARVAGGVPYEQYF	TRBD2	TRBJ2-7	NA	TRBV7-2
TGTGCCAGCAGCGGCGGGACAGGGCTTAGGAATGAGCAGTTCTTC	CASSGGTGLRNEQFF	TRBD1	TRBJ2-1	NA	TRBV3-1/TRBV3-2
TGTGCCACCAGTGAAGGGGGATCCTACGAGCAGTACTTC	CATSEGGSYEQYF	NA	TRBJ2-7	NA	TRBV24-1
TGTGCCAGTAGTATCGGACAGGGAAGCTATGGCTACACCTTC	CASSIGQGSYGYTF	TRBD1	TRBJ1-2	NA	TRBV19
TGTGCCAGCAGTCTGACAGTAAACTATGGCTACACCTTC	CASSLTVNYGYTF	NA	TRBJ1-2	NA	TRBV6-2/TRBV6-3
TGCGCCAGCAGCTTCGGGTGGAACTATGGCTACACCTTC	CASSFGWNYGYTF	NA	TRBJ1-2	once	TRBV5-1
TGTGCCAGTAGTATTTACAGGGATAGGGACATTCAGTACTTC	CASSIYRDRDIQYF	NA	TRBJ2-4	NA	TRBV19
TGTGCCAGTAGGCCCCGACAGTACGCGGCTAATTCACCCCTCCACTTT	CASRPRQYAANSPLHF	NA	TRBJ1-6	NA	TRBV19
TGTGCCAGCACCTTCGGGACAGGGAGCACAGATACGCAGTATTTT	CASTFGTGSTDTQYF	TRBD1	TRBJ2-3	few	TRBV6-5
TGTGCCAGCTCATCCGACAGATCTAATGAAAAACTGTTTTTT	CASSSDRSNEKLFF	NA	TRBJ1-4	NA	TRBV18
TGTGCCAGCAGTGATTGGAGTTCAGAAGCTTTCTTT	CASSDWSSEAFF	NA	TRBJ1-1	NA	TRBV2
TGTGCCAGCAGCACGACAGGTTCCAATCAGCCCCAGCATTTT	CASSTTGSNQPQHF	NA	TRBJ1-5	NA	TRBV2
TGTGCCAGCAGATCTCGGGACAGGAGCTCTGAAGCTTTCTTT	CASRSRDRSSEAFF	TRBD1	TRBJ1-1	few	TRBV28
TGTGCCAGTGCGGGTCTTTCTAACTATGGCTACACCTTC	CASAGLSNYGYTF	NA	TRBJ1-2	NA	TRBV11-1
TGTGCCAGTTCTCAGACGGGCTACGAGCAGTACTTC	CASSQTGYEQYF	NA	TRBJ2-7	NA	TRBV2
TGTGCCAGCAGTTCAATTCTAGCGGGGGGATGGAATGAGCAGTTCTTC	CASSSILAGGWNEQFF	TRBD2	TRBJ2-1	once	TRBV6-2/TRBV6-3
TGTGCCAGCAGCTGGCTAGCGGGGGGGACCCAGTACTTC	CASSWLAGGTQYF	TRBD2	TRBJ2-5	few	TRBV7-2
TGTGCCAGCAGCTTAGCAGGACTAGCGGGGGGGAGGGATGGCAATGAGCAGTTCTTC	CASSLAGLAGGRDGNEQFF	TRBD2	TRBJ2-1	NA	TRBV7-2
TGTGCCAGCAGCCTCGCAGGGGATAGGATTGAAAAACTGTTTTTT	CASSLAGDRIEKLFF	NA	TRBJ1-4	few	TRBV5-8
TGTGCCAGCTCACCGGTCCAGGCCACTGCATCCCTCCACTTT	CASSPVQATASLHF	NA	TRBJ1-6	NA	TRBV18
TGTGCCAGCAGCCCAAGTAGAGGGGGCGGACAGCCCCAGCATTTT	CASSPSRGGGQPQHF	TRBD1	TRBJ1-5	NA	TRBV27
TGTGCCAGCAGCCAAACCAGGGGATATAATTCACCCCTCCACTTT	CASSQTRGYNSPLHF	NA	TRBJ1-6	NA	TRBV3-1/TRBV3-2
TGTGCCAGCAGAAACAGGGGACCCTACAATGAGCAGTTCTTC	CASRNRGPYNEQFF	TRBD1	TRBJ2-1	NA	TRBV6-5
TGTGCCAGCAGCCCCCGGGACACGGCCTCACCCCTCCACTTT	CASSPRDTASPLHF	NA	TRBJ1-6	NA	TRBV7-8
TGTGCCAGCAGCTTAATATATAATTCACCCCTCCACTTT	CASSLIYNSPLHF	NA	TRBJ1-6	NA	TRBV11-2
TGCGCCAGCAGATCCCTATCGGGGGTGGATGAGCAGTTCTTC	CASRSLSGVDEQFF	NA	TRBJ2-1	once	TRBV5-1
TGTGCCAGCAGCTCCTACAGGGGGCTGGGGAACACTGAAGCTTTCTTT	CASSSYRGLGNTEAFF	TRBD1	TRBJ1-1	NA	TRBV5-4
TGTGCCAGCAGCCAACAGGGGGCGGGTGGAAACACCATATATTTT	CASSQQGAGGNTIYF	TRBD1	TRBJ1-3	NA	TRBV5-4
TGTGCCAGCACCCCGAATCGGACTAGCGGGGGCACAGATACGCAGTATTTT	CASTPNRTSGGTDTQYF	NA	TRBJ2-3	once	TRBV21-1
TGCGCCAGCAGACAAGTTCCATGGCGGTCCCCCACCGGGGAGCTGTTTTTT	CASRQVPWRSPTGELFF	NA	TRBJ2-2	NA	TRBV4-1
TGCGCCACTACAGGGTCCCCCTCTGGAAACACCATATATTTT	CATTGSPSGNTIYF	NA	TRBJ1-3	NA	TRBV10-1
TGTGCCAGCAGATCACTAGCGGGGGGTATTGATGAGCAGTTCTTC	CASRSLAGGIDEQFF	TRBD2	TRBJ2-1	NA	TRBV2
TGTGCCAGCAGTCCCGAGGAGTTTTCACCCCTCCACTTT	CASSPEEFSPLHF	NA	TRBJ1-6	few	TRBV6-6
TGTGCCAGCAGTTACTCGAGGGACAGGGGGTCCTACGAGCAGTACTTC	CASSYSRDRGSYEQYF	TRBD1	TRBJ2-7	NA	TRBV6-6
TGTGCCAGCAGTTTATGGTCTAGCGGGGGGCCAAACAATGAGCAGTTCTTC	CASSLWSSGGPNNEQFF	TRBD2	TRBJ2-1	NA	TRBV27
TGTGCCAGCAGCCCGAGGGATGCGGGGGAGCAGTACTTC	CASSPRDAGEQYF	NA	TRBJ2-7	NA	TRBV7-9
TGTGCCAGTAGTATGGAGAGCCGTACTGAAGCTTTCTTT	CASSMESRTEAFF	NA	TRBJ1-1	NA	TRBV19
TGTGCCAGCAGTGTGGGTAGCGGGGTCTACAATGAGCAGTTCTTC	CASSVGSGVYNEQFF	TRBD2	TRBJ2-1	once	TRBV6-4
TGCGCCAGCACCTTACAGGGGTCCTATAATTCACCCCTCCACTTT	CASTLQGSYNSPLHF	TRBD1	TRBJ1-6	NA	TRBV5-1
TGTGCCAGCAGCCAGAGGGGACAGCTAGGAAACACCATATATTTT	CASSQRGQLGNTIYF	TRBD1	TRBJ1-3	NA	TRBV14
TGCGCCAGCAGCAGAGGGGGGACTAGCGGGGAGACCCAGTACTTC	CASSRGGTSGETQYF	TRBD2	TRBJ2-5	NA	TRBV5-1
TGTGCCAGCAGTGAAGTCAACAACCCCTATGGCTACACCTTC	CASSEVNNPYGYTF	NA	TRBJ1-2	few	TRBV2
TGCGCCAGCAGTCCGGGTGGTAATCAGCCCCAGCATTTT	CASSPGGNQPQHF	NA	TRBJ1-5	NA	TRBV23-1
TGTGCCAGCAGTTTAGAGGCCATGAACACTGAAGCTTTCTTT	CASSLEAMNTEAFF	NA	TRBJ1-1	NA	TRBV5-4
TGTGCCAGTAGCTTAACAGGGGTCTCTGGGGCCAACGTCCTGACTTTC	CASSLTGVSGANVLTF	TRBD1	TRBJ2-6	NA	TRBV19
TGCGCCAGCACGTTAGGGGGAGACACAGATACGCAGTATTTT	CASTLGGDTDTQYF	NA	TRBJ2-3	NA	TRBV10-2
TGCGCCAGCAGCGGGGACAGGGTAGGAAACACCATATATTTT	CASSGDRVGNTIYF	TRBD1	TRBJ1-3	NA	TRBV5-1
TGTGCCACCAGCCCCCAGGGGGCAACCGGGGAGCTGTTTTTT	CATSPQGATGELFF	TRBD1	TRBJ2-2	NA	TRBV24-1